The source of this T cell receptor (beta chain) is a study of blood T cells in healthy people across ages. Study findings and constraints: Naive T cell percentage showed a strong correlation with the diversity of TCR beta. Donor CMV status was unknown, possibly confounding expanded clonotype changes.

A J-beta primer mix and a sample-barcoded 5' primer were used in a second PCR of roughly 6 to 11 cycles. Every cDNA was tagged by a template-switch adaptor with 12 random nucleotides. TCRdb reprocessed the 5' RACE reads with MiXCR, giving one entry per CDR3 protein. The repertoire consists of about 1,600,000 distinct CDR3 sequences, with about 40% occurring once and the leading ten covering 7% to 9.5%. CDR1 and CDR2 (germline): MDHEN, SYDVKM. CDR3 length: 11 residues. Between the trimmed V and J ends, which lost 7 bases and 3 bases, there was a span of 6 bases. This clonotype was seen a few times. Its antigen is unidentified.

The chain recombines TRBV28 with TRBJ1-1; D ambiguous. The sequence was obtained from a young woman in good health. The sequenced sample consisted of blood. This CDR3 reads CASTLHTEAFF. For the CDR3, the DNA is TGTGCCAGCACCTTGCACACTGAAGCTTTCTTT.